The clone carrying this T cell receptor (beta chain) was counted once. Germline CDR1 is LGHNA and CDR2 is YSLEER. Germline trimming cut 1 base from V and 0 bases from J; bases unmatched to any gene: 8. This CDR3 is built from 18 residues. The data derive from a study of cytomegalovirus exposure and HLA in healthy donors. Study as a whole: One earlier analysis, a look at around 180 million T cells, found some 120 million unique TCR beta sequences.

The PCR made use of 60 Vbeta and 13 Jbeta primers. Original analysis: Later work found 65 million to 100 million unique TCR beta chains, with roughly 11 million shared. Here immunoSEQ multiplex PCR was the method, and the copy in TCRdb shows in-frame clones only, minus some. From that table come the V and J calls and clone size; the DNA was used to work out D and trimming. The sample carries around 220,000 clones, 75% to 85% recorded once. The sample comprised PBMCs. V and J are TRBV4-3 and TRBJ2-1, with TRBD2 matching over 8 bases. The receptor's source is a girl between 10 and 17 years old in good health and CMV-seronegative. The DNA for the CDR3 is TGCGCCAGCAGCCAAGTTTTAGCGGGGTTAAGCTCCTACAATGAGCAGTTCTTC. Its protein product is CASSQVLAGLSSYNEQFF.